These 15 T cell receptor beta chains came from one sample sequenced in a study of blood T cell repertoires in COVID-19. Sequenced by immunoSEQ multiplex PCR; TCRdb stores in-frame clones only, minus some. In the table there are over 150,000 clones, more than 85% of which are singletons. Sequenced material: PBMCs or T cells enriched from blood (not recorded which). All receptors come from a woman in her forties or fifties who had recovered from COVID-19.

CDR3 loop: CAISGDRGTNIQYF. CDR3 DNA: TGTGCCATCAGTGGGGACAGGGGGACAAACATTCAGTACTTC. The chain recombines TRBV10-3 with TRBJ2-4; 11 bases are a match to TRBD1. J gave up 6 bases and V 4 bases, and 2 bases lay outside the gene matches. The CDR3 runs to 14 residues. Germline V gene lookup returns CDR1 ENHRY and CDR2 SYGVKD.

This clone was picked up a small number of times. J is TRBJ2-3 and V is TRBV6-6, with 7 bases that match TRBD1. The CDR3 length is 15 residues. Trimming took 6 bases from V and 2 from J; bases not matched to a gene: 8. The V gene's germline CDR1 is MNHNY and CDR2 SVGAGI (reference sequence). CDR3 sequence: CASRTRQGHTDTQYF. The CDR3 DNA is TGTGCCAGCAGAACCCGACAGGGCCACACAGATACGCAGTATTTT.

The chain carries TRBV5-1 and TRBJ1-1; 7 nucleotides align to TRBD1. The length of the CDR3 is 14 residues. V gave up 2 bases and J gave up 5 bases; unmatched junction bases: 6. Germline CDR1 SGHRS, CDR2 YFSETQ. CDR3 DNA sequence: TGCGCCAGCAGCTTCACAGGGGTAAGGACTGAAGCTTTCTTT. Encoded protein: CASSFTGVRTEAFF.

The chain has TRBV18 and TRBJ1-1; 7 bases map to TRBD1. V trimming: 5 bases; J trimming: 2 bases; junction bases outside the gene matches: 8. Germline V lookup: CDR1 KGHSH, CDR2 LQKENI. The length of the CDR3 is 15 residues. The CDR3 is CASSYGQAVNTEAFF. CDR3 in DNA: TGTGCCAGCTCATATGGACAGGCCGTAAACACTGAAGCTTTCTTT. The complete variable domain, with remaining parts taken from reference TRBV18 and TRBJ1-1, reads NAGVMQNPRHLVRRRGQEARLRCSPMKGHSHVYWYRQLPEEGLKFMVYLQKENIIDESGMPKERFSAEFPKEGPSILRIQQVVRGDSAAYFCASSYGQAVNTEAFFGQGTRLTVV.

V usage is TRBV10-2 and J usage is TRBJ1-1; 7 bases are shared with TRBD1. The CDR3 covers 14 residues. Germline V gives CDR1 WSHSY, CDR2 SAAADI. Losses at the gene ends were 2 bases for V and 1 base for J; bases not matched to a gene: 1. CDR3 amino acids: CASSEEGANTEAFF. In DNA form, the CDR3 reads TGCGCCAGCAGTGAGGAGGGGGCGAACACTGAAGCTTTCTTT.

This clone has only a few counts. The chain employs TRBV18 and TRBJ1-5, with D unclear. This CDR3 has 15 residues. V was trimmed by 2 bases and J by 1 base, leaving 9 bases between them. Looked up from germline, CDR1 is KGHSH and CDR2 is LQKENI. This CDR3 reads CASSPAAGSNQPQHF. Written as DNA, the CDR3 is TGTGCCAGCTCACCAGCGGCGGGGAGCAATCAGCCCCAGCATTTT.

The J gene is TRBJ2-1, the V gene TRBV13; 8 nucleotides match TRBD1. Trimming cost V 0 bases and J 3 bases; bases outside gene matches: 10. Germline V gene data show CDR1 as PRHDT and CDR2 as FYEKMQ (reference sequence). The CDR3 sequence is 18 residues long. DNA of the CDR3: TGTGCCAGCAGCTTAGGCCCCGGGACAGGCCCCCTCTACAATGAGCAGTTCTTC. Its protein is CASSLGPGTGPLYNEQFF.

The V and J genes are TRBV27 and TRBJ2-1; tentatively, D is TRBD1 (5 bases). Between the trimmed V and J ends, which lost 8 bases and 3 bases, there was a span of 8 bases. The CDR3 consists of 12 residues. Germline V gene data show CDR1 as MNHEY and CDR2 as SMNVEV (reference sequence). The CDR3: CASGDSYNEQFF. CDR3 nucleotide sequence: TGTGCCAGCGGCGACAGCTACAATGAGCAGTTCTTC.

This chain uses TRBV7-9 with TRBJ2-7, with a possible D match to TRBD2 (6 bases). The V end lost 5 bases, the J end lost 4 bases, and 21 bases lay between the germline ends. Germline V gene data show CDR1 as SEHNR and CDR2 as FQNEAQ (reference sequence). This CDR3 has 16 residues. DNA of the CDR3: TGTGCCAGCAGCCGAACCTGGGACTCGCAGCCATACGAGCAGTACTTC. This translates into CASSRTWDSQPYEQYF.

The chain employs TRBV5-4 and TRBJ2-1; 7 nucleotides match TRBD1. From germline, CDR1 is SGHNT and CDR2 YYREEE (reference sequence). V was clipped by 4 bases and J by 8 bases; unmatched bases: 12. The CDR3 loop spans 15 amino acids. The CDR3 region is CASSGDRERMDEQFF. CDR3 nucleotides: TGTGCCAGCAGCGGCGACAGGGAAAGGATGGATGAGCAGTTCTTC.

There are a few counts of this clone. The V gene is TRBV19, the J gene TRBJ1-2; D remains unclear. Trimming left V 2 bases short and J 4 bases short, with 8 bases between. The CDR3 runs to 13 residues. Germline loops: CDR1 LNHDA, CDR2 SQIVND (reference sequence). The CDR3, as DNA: TGTGCCAGTAGTATAAGCCGCGTCTATGGCTACACCTTC. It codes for CASSISRVYGYTF.

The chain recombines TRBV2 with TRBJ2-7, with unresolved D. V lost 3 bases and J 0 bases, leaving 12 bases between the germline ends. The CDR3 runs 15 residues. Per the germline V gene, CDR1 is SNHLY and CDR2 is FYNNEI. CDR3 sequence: CASSDITPSSYEQYF. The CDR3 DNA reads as TGTGCCAGCAGTGATATAACTCCAAGCTCCTACGAGCAGTACTTC.

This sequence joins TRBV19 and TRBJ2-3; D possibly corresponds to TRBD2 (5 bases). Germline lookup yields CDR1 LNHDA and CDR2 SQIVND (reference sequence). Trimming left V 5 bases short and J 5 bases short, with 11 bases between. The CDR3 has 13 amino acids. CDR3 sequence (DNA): TGTGCCAGTAGTGACCTAGCCATAGATACGCAGTATTTT. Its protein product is CASSDLAIDTQYF.

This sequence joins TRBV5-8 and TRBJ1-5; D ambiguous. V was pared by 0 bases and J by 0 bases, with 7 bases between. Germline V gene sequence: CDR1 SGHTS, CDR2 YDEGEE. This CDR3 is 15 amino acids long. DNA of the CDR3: TGTGCCAGCAGCTTGGCCCAGAATAGCAATCAGCCCCAGCATTTT. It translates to CASSLAQNSNQPQHF.

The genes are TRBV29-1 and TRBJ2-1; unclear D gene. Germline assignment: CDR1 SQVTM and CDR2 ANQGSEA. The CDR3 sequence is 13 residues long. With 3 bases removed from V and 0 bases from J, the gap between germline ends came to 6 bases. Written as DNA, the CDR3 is TGCAGCGTTGATACAGCCTCCTACAATGAGCAGTTCTTC. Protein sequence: CSVDTASYNEQFF.